The 26 T cell receptor beta chains reported below all come from one sample, sequenced in a study of tumor and adjacent non-tumor tissue in lung cancer. The library came from three nested PCR rounds adapted from ARM-PCR protocols. TCRdb re-analysed the multiplex PCR reads in MiXCR, keeping a single row per CDR3 protein. The sample shows 75,000 to 95,000 distinct CDR3 sequences, around 80% of them seen only once. The template was RNA from unsorted bulk tissue. Distant lung tissue was collected more than 3 cm away from the tumor edge. Sequencing was performed on distant non-tumor lung tissue. The receptors were gathered from a woman in her forties or fifties with non-small cell lung cancer.

On this clonotype: Its ends do not fully match the called genes, so a read error is possible. This chain links TRBV28 with TRBJ1-6; TRBD1 matches at 9 bases. The length of the CDR3 is 15 residues. Germline V gene sequence: CDR1 MDHEN, CDR2 SYDVKM. CDR3 loop: CASSRPGQGYSPLRF. The CDR3 DNA follows: TGTGCCAGCAGCCGCCCGGGACAGGGCTATTCACCCCTCCGCTTT.

A note on this clonotype: The germline gene is not matched at one end of the junction; a read error may be the cause. This chain links TRBV12-3 or TRBV12-4 with TRBJ2-2; D not certain. The CDR3 covers 14 residues. CDR3 sequence: CARSLGANSGELFF. The CDR3 DNA reads TGTGCCAGGAGTTTAGGAGCTAACAGCGGGGAGCTGTTTTTT.

This clonotype was picked up many times. The V and J genes are TRBV24-1 and TRBJ2-5; the match to TRBD1 covers 7 bases. The germline V gene has CDR1 KGHDR and CDR2 SFDVKD. With 4 bases clipped from V and 1 base from J, the junction kept 5 bases outside the gene matches. The CDR3 spans 15 residues. The CDR3 coding sequence is TGTGCCACCAGTGACCGTGGGACAGCCCAAGAGACCCAGTACTTC. Translated, it gives CATSDRGTAQETQYF.

The chain links TRBV7-9 to TRBJ2-1; D ambiguous. Germline-derived CDR1 and CDR2 are SEHNR and FQNEAQ (reference sequence). The CDR3 totals 14 residues. Trimming took off 3 bases at V and 0 bases at J, with 6 bases between the two ends. As DNA, the CDR3 is TGTGCCAGCAGCTTGGCCCGCTCCTACAATGAGCAGTTCTTC. Protein product: CASSLARSYNEQFF.

This clonotype was observed a few times. This may arise from a read error, as a much more abundant clone is one base away. The J gene is TRBJ2-7, the V gene TRBV5-5, with a possible D match to TRBD2 (6 bases). V lost 4 bases, J lost 2 bases, and 22 bases lay in between. Per germline, CDR1 SGHKS and CDR2 YYEKEE (reference sequence). This CDR3 comprises 17 residues. The DNA for the CDR3 is TGTGCCAGCAGCCCAAGGGAGGCCGGGATATCCGCCTACGAGCAGTACTTC. As protein: CASSPREAGISAYEQYF.

As concerns this clonotype: The final CDR3 position lacks the conserved phenylalanine or tryptophan, pointing to a likely read error. The DNA is left out, because the CDR3 cannot be placed on it with certainty; the CDR3 is given as TCRdb lists it. The chain couples TRBV11-2 to TRBJ2-7; the table gives TRBD1 as D, unverified against the DNA. The CDR3 has 14 residues if both end residues are counted. From germline, CDR1 is SGHAT and CDR2 FQNNGV. The CDR3: CDSSLTDTAYEQYL.

As regards this clonotype: The junction departs from the called germline gene at one end, perhaps through a read error. V gene TRBV28 combines with J gene TRBJ2-3; a possible D gene is TRBD1 (6 bases). The CDR3 loop spans 16 amino acids. Germline assignment: CDR1 MDHEN and CDR2 SYDVKM. CDR3 residues: CAGRQPGQHNTDTQYF. In DNA, the CDR3 is TGTGCCGGCAGGCAACCCGGACAGCACAACACAGATACCCAGTATTTT.

Turning to this clonotype: At one end the junction does not follow the germline gene, possibly because of a read error. The chain uses TRBV11-2 and TRBJ1-1, with D possibly TRBD1 on 5 matching bases. Germline CDR1 reads SGHAT; CDR2 reads FQNNGV. The CDR3 covers 15 residues. CDR3 region: CARSLVPGANTEAFF. The CDR3 DNA sequence: TGTGCCAGAAGCTTAGTGCCTGGGGCGAACACTGAAGCTTTCTTT.

About this clonotype: At one boundary the junction diverges from the germline segment, which might be a read error. This sequence joins TRBV12-3 or TRBV12-4 and TRBJ2-3; 7 bases are a match to TRBD1. CDR3 length: 14 residues. CDR3 sequence: CARGKDRSTDTRYF. The CDR3 DNA is TGTGCCAGAGGGAAGGACAGGAGCACAGATACGCGGTATTTT.

The V and J genes are TRBV6-1 and TRBJ2-4; no reliable D call. The germline gives CDR1 MNHNS, CDR2 SASEGT. Deletions cut 5 bases from V and 0 bases from J, with 26 bases between. The CDR3 is 20 amino acids. Written as DNA, the CDR3 is TGTGCCAGCAGTCAATTGTGGACCATAGCCGGAGTTATAGCCAAAAACATTCAGTACTTC. Its protein is CASSQLWTIAGVIAKNIQYF.

Comment on this clonotype: One end of the junction does not line up with germline, which may come from a read error. The genes are TRBV29-1 and TRBJ2-7, with 10 bases that match TRBD1. This CDR3 spans 13 amino acids. From germline, CDR1 is SQVTM and CDR2 ANQGSEA. CDR3 nucleotides: TGCAGCGTTGCGGCGGGACAGGGGACCGGGCAGTATTTC. It yields the protein CSVAAGQGTGQYF.

Worth noting for this clonotype: A clone one base away is much larger, so this may be a read error. The rearrangement joins TRBV5-1 to TRBJ2-6; no reliable D call. CDR1 and CDR2 from the germline V gene are SGHRS and YFSETQ. The V end was cut by 0 bases, the J end by 0 bases, with 4 bases between. The CDR3 is made up of 15 amino acids. The CDR3 nucleotides read TGCGCCAGCAGCTTGGTCCTCTCTGGGGCCAACGTCCTGACTTTC. Its translation: CASSLVLSGANVLTF.

A word on this clonotype: A read error may be the cause here, since a much bigger clone is one base away. The chain combines TRBV20-1 with TRBJ2-7, with 11 bases fitting TRBD2. The CDR3 covers 16 residues. Germline loops: CDR1 DFQATT, CDR2 SNEGSKA (reference sequence). The CDR3 DNA reads TGCAGTGCTAGGGAGACTAGCGGGACGTTTTCCTACGTGCAGTACTTC. It yields the protein CSARETSGTFSYVQYF.

Regarding this clonotype: This could be a read error, since a much larger clone is one nucleotide away. The V gene is TRBV20-1, the J gene TRBJ2-3; no reliable D call. Germline loops: CDR1 DFQATT, CDR2 SNEGSKA (reference sequence). Trimming removed 0 bases at V and 0 bases at J, with 13 bases between. The CDR3 length is 16 residues. The CDR3 loop reads CSAREAGLSSTDTQYF. The CDR3 bases are TGCAGTGCTAGAGAGGCAGGCCTATCAAGCACAGATACGCAGTATTTT.

About this clonotype: A junction end diverges from the germline sequence, so it may reflect a read error. The chain has TRBV10-3 and TRBJ1-5; a weak D match, TRBD1 (5 bases). The CDR3 runs 15 residues. Germline CDR1 ENHRY, CDR2 SYGVKD. The chain's CDR3 is CATSGGQGAGQPQHF. The DNA for the CDR3 is TGTGCCACCAGTGGAGGTCAGGGTGCTGGGCAGCCCCAGCATTTT.

The chain carries TRBV29-1 and TRBJ2-3; D unclear. Germline V lookup: CDR1 SQVTM, CDR2 ANQGSEA. Between the trimmed V and J ends, which lost 0 bases and 14 bases, there was a span of 27 bases. The CDR3 has 16 residues. CDR3 amino acids: CSVEDRFSTSSATLYF. CDR3 in DNA: TGCAGCGTTGAAGATCGTTTTTCCACAAGTTCAGCTACTCTGTATTTT.

This chain joins TRBV12-3 or TRBV12-4 and TRBJ1-5, with 7 nucleotides matching TRBD1. The last part of the DNA fits TRBJ2-3 better; the J call may be wrong. This CDR3 is 12 amino acids long. The CDR3 DNA follows: TGTGCCAGCAGTCCAGGACAGGCGACTCAGTATTTT. This gives the protein CASSPGQATQYF.

In regard to this clonotype: The junction does not match germline at one end; this may be a read error. The V and J genes are TRBV30 and TRBJ2-3; D is possibly TRBD2 (5 bases). Germline assignment: CDR1 GTSNPN and CDR2 SVGIG (reference sequence). This CDR3 has 19 residues. CDR3 bases: TGTGTCTGGAGTGTAAAGGACTGGAGATTAGCCTTTAGCACAGATACGCAGTATTTT. Protein sequence: CVWSVKDWRLAFSTDTQYF. The entire variable domain, with the rest obtained from reference TRBV30 and TRBJ2-3, is as follows: SQTIHQWPATLVQPVGSPLSLECTVEGTSNPNLYWYRQAAGRGLQLLFYSVGIGQISSEVPQNLSASRPQDRQFILSSKKLLLSDSGFYLCVWSVKDWRLAFSTDTQYFGPGTRLTVL.

This clonotype was picked up one time. One junction end disagrees with the germline gene, perhaps due to a read error. The rearrangement uses TRBV6-1 and TRBJ2-2, with TRBD2 matching 8 bases. Germline-derived CDR1 and CDR2 are MNHNS and SASEGT. The CDR3 length is 16 residues. The CDR3 nucleotides read TGTGTCAGCAGTGAAGATCCCGGGAGGGTCACCGGGGAGCCGTTTTTT. The encoded protein is CVSSEDPGRVTGEPFF.

A note on this clonotype: A read error may account for a junction end that differs from germline. This chain links TRBV11-2 with TRBJ2-3; TRBD1 matches at 7 bases. The CDR3 has 15 residues. CDR1 and CDR2 (germline): SGHAT, FQNNGV. Here the CDR3 DNA reads TGTGCCAGCAGCCATGACAGGGCTAACACAGATACTCAGTACTTT. Translated, it gives CASSHDRANTDTQYF.

This clonotype came up many times. The chain carries TRBV20-1 and TRBJ2-1; D not resolved. Trimming removed 3 bases at V and 0 bases at J, with 12 bases between. Germline V gene sequence: CDR1 DFQATT, CDR2 SNEGSKA (reference sequence). The CDR3 runs 15 residues. CDR3 loop: CSASVYSHSYNEQFF. For the CDR3, the DNA is TGCAGTGCTAGTGTTTATTCTCACTCCTACAATGAGCAGTTCTTC.

The chain links TRBV28 to TRBJ2-2; TRBD1 matches 10 bases. Losses at the gene ends were 6 bases for V and 3 bases for J; bases not matched to a gene: 4. Per the germline V gene, CDR1 is MDHEN and CDR2 is SYDVKM. The CDR3 contains 15 residues. This CDR3 reads CASSRGTGDTGELFF. DNA for the CDR3: TGTGCCAGCAGCCGCGGGACAGGGGACACCGGGGAGCTGTTTTTT.

Concerning this clonotype itself: At one end, the junction sequence differs from germline, possibly due to a read error. V is TRBV11-1 and J is TRBJ2-5; 8 nucleotides match TRBD1. The germline gives CDR1 SGHAT, CDR2 FQDESV (reference sequence). The CDR3 is 12 residues long. The CDR3 DNA is TGTGCCAGCGGCTCGACTGGACAGGGTCAGTGCTTC. Protein product: CASGSTGQGQCF. Looking up the rest from reference TRBV11-1 and TRBJ2-5 gives the full variable domain: EAEVAQSPRYKITEKSQAVAFWCDPISGHATLYWYRQILGQGPELLVQFQDESVVDDSQLPKDRFSAERLKGVDSTLKIQPAELGDSAMYLCASGSTGQGQCFGPGTRLLVL.

As concerns this clonotype: At one end, the junction sequence differs from germline, possibly due to a read error. The rearrangement uses TRBV29-1 and TRBJ2-2, with TRBD2 as a possible D gene (6 bases). This CDR3 region has 15 residues. Germline V gives CDR1 SQVTM, CDR2 ANQGSEA. The CDR3 region has the DNA TGTAGCGTTGAAGAGGGGAGGTCGAGAACCGGGGAGCTGTTTTTT. It specifies CSVEEGRSRTGELFF.

In regard to this clonotype: One end of the junction is discordant with germline, which a read error may explain. The J gene is TRBJ2-2, the V gene TRBV4-1; 10 nucleotides match TRBD2. The germline CDR1 and CDR2 sequences are MGHRA and YSYEKL. The CDR3 is made up of 16 amino acids. CDR3 region: CANSLAGVTGTGELFF. CDR3 sequence (DNA): TGCGCCAACAGCCTAGCGGGAGTTACGGGGACCGGGGAACTGTTTTTT.

A remark on this clonotype: A single base separates this from a much larger clone, so it may be a read error. The V call is TRBV7-9, the J call TRBJ2-5; 8 nucleotides agree with TRBD1. With V trimmed by 10 bases and J by 4 bases, 14 bases remained unmatched. CDR1 is SEHNR and CDR2 is FQNEAQ in the germline V gene (reference sequence). The CDR3 consists of 15 residues. CDR3: CANTPPGTGRETQYF. CDR3 DNA: TGTGCCAACACCCCTCCGGGGACAGGAAGAGAGACCCAGTACTTC.